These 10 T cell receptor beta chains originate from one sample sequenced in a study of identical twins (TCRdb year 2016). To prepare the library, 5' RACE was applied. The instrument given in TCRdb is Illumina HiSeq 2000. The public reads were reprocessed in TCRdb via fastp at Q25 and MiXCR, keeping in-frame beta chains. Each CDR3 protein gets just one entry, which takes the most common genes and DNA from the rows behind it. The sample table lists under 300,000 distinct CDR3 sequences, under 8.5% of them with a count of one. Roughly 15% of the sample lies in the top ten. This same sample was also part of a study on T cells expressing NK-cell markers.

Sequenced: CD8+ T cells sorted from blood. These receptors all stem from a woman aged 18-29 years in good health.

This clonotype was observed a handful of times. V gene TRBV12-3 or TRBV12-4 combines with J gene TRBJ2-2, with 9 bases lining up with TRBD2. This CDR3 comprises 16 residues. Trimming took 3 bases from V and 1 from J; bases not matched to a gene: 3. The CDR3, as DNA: TGTGCCAGCAGTTTCGGGCGGGAGGGGAACACCGGGGAGCTGTTTTTT. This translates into CASSFGREGNTGELFF.

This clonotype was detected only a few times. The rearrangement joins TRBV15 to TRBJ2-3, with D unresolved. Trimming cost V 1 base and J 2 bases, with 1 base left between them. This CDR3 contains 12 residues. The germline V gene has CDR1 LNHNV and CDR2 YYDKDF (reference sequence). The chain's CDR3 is CATSRATDTQYF. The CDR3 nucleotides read TGTGCCACCAGCAGAGCCACAGATACGCAGTATTTT.

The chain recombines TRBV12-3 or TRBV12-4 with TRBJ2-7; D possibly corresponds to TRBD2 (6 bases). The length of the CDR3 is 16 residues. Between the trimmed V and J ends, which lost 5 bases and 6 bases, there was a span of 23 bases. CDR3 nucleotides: TGTGCCAGCAGTCCCGGAGGGCGGGACTTAGCCTTCGAGCAGTACTTC. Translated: CASSPGGRDLAFEQYF.

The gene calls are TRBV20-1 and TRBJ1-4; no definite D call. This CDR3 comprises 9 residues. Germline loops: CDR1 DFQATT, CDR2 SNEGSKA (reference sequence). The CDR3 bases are TGCACTCCTATTGAAAAACTGTTTTTT. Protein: CTPIEKLFF.

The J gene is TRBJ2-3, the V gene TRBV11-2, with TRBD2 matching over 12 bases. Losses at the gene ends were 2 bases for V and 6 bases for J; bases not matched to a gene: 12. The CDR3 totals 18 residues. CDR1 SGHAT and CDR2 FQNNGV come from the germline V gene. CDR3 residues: CASSLNRTLAGGWDTQYF. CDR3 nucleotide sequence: TGTGCCAGCAGCTTAAATCGGACGCTAGCGGGAGGGTGGGATACGCAGTATTTT.

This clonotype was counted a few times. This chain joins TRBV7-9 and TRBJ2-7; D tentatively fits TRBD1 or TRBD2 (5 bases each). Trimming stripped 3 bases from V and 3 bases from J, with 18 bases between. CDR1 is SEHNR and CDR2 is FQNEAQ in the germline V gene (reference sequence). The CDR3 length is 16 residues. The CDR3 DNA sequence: TGTGCCAGCAGCTTTAACCGGGACGGAGCTTTCTACGAGCAGTACTTC. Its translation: CASSFNRDGAFYEQYF.

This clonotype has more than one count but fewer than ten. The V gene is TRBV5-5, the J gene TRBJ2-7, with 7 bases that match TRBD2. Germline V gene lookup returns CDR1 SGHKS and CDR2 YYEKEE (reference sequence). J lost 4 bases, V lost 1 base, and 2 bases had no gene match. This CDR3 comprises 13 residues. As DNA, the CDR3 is TGTGCCAGCAGCTTGTGGGAGGGATACGAGCAGTACTTC. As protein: CASSLWEGYEQYF.

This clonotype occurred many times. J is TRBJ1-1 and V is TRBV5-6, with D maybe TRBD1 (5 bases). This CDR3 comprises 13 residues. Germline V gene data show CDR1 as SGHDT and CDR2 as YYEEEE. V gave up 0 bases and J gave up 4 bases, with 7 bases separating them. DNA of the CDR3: TGTGCCAGCAGCTTGGGGGGGGTCACTGAAGCTTTCTTT. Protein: CASSLGGVTEAFF.

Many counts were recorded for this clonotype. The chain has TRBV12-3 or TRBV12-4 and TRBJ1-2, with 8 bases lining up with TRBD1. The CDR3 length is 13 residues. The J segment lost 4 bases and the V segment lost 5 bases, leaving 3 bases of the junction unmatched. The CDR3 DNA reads TGTGCCAGCAGTCAAGGACAGGGCTATGGCTACACCTTC. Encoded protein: CASSQGQGYGYTF.

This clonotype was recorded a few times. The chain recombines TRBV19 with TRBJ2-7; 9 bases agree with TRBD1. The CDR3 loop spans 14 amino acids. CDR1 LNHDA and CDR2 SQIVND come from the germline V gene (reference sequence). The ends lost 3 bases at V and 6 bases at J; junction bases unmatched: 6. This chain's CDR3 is CASSIGTGLFEQYF. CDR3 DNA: TGTGCCAGTAGTATCGGGACAGGGTTGTTCGAGCAGTACTTC. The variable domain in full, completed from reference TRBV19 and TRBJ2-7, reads DGGITQSPKYLFRKEGQNVTLSCEQNLNHDAMYWYRQDPGQGLRLIYYSQIVNDFQKGDIAEGYSVSREKKESFPLTVTSAQKNPTAFYLCASSIGTGLFEQYFGPGTRLTVT.